These 9 T cell receptor beta chains were sequenced from one sample in a study of graft-versus-host responses after intestinal transplantation. Clones were read by immunoSEQ multiplex PCR, and TCRdb kept only the in-frame ones, dropping some. The repertoire holds about 54,000 clones, with about 90% as singletons. Sequencing used PBMCs, obtained roughly 680 days after intestinal transplant. These receptor sequences come from a human patient who received an intestinal transplant, so some T cells may come from the graft donor.

This chain links TRBV5-4 with TRBJ1-5, with D uncertain. Germline V gene lookup returns CDR1 SGHNT and CDR2 YYREEE (reference sequence). CDR3 length: 12 residues. V was trimmed by 3 bases and J by 5 bases, leaving 6 bases between them. CDR3 coding DNA: TGTGCCAGCAGCTCTGTCGATCAGCCCCAGCATTTT. This gives the protein CASSSVDQPQHF.

V usage is TRBV11-3 and J usage is TRBJ2-3; unclear D gene. The V gene's germline CDR1 is SGHNT and CDR2 YENEEA. Deletions cut 0 bases from V and 3 bases from J, with 1 base between. The CDR3 has 12 residues. The CDR3 sequence is CASSLDTDTQYF. In nucleotides, the CDR3 is TGTGCCAGCAGCTTAGATACAGATACGCAGTATTTT. The entire variable domain, with the rest obtained from reference TRBV11-3 and TRBJ2-3, is as follows: EAGVVQSPRYKIIEKKQPVAFWCNPISGHNTLYWYLQNLGQGPELLIRYENEEAVDDSQLPKDRFSAERLKGVDSTLKIQPAELGDSAVYLCASSLDTDTQYFGPGTRLTVL.

The V gene is TRBV15, the J gene TRBJ2-7, with D perhaps matching TRBD1 or TRBD2 (5 bases each). CDR3 length equals 18 residues. V was trimmed by 1 base and J by 0 bases, leaving 19 bases between them. The germline CDR1 and CDR2 sequences are LNHNV and YYDKDF (reference sequence). CDR3 amino acids: CATSRGRDLRGYSYEQYF. The CDR3 DNA sequence: TGTGCCACCAGCAGAGGCAGGGATTTACGGGGATACTCCTACGAGCAGTACTTC.

The rearrangement links TRBV7-3 to TRBJ2-5, with TRBD2 identical over 13 bases. The CDR3 totals 14 residues. V shed 5 bases, J shed 9 bases, and the junction held 6 bases outside the gene matches. Germline lookup yields CDR1 SGHTA and CDR2 FQGTGA. CDR3 DNA sequence: TGTGCCAGCAGCCGACTAGCGGGGGGTATTCCCCAGTACTTC. Amino acids: CASSRLAGGIPQYF.

Points on this clone: Other DNA sequences in the sample encode the same CDR3. The rearrangement uses TRBV18 and TRBJ2-5; D remains ambiguous. There are 11 residues in the CDR3. Germline lookup yields CDR1 KGHSH and CDR2 LQKENI. Trimming stripped 2 bases from V and 3 bases from J, with 1 base between. The CDR3 reads CASSPKETQYF. The CDR3 nucleotides are TGTGCCAGCTCACCAAAAGAGACCCAGTACTTC.

CDR3 in amino acids: CASSLGGTSLETQYF. CDR3 nucleotide sequence: TGCGCCAGCAGCTTGGGAGGGACTAGTTTGGAGACCCAGTACTTC. The genes are TRBV5-1 and TRBJ2-5; TRBD2 aligns across 8 bases. Germline lookup yields CDR1 SGHRS and CDR2 YFSETQ. With 0 bases clipped from V and 5 bases from J, the junction kept 6 bases outside the gene matches. The CDR3 sequence is 15 residues long.

The J gene is TRBJ1-1, the V gene TRBV29-1; D gene uncertain. Germline V gene sequence: CDR1 SQVTM, CDR2 ANQGSEA. Trimming took 1 base from V and 6 from J, leaving 15 bases between them. This CDR3 spans 14 amino acids. CDR3 residues: CSVEVSEGSAEAFF. CDR3 DNA: TGCAGCGTTGAAGTATCGGAGGGAAGCGCTGAAGCTTTCTTT.

Concerning this clone itself: Other nucleotide sequences in the sample specify the same CDR3. The rearrangement links TRBV9 to TRBJ2-7, with D possibly matching TRBD1 (6 bases). The V end lost 4 bases, the J end lost 4 bases, and 9 bases lay between the germline ends. Germline V gene sequence: CDR1 SGDLS, CDR2 YYNGEE. This CDR3 is built from 12 residues. CDR3 nucleotide sequence: TGTGCCAGCAGCCCACAGGGTTACGAGCAGTACTTC. Its protein is CASSPQGYEQYF.

The gene calls are TRBV12-5 and TRBJ2-3, with D perhaps TRBD2 (7 bases). Germline CDR1 reads LGHNT; CDR2 reads FRNRAP. This CDR3 is 14 amino acids long. V lost 4 bases, J lost 4 bases, and 12 bases lay in between. The CDR3 nucleotides are TGTGCTAGTGGTTCACTCGGGGGGCCAGATACGCAGTATTTT. It codes for CASGSLGGPDTQYF.